Described below is a single TCR beta chain sequence and its context. These data originate in a study of shared clonotypes between healthy human individuals. Trimming cost V 8 bases and J 2 bases, with 13 bases left between them. The germline gives CDR1 MDHEN, CDR2 SYDVKM. CDR3 length: 13 residues. Repertoires were generated with immunoSEQ multiplex PCR, while TCRdb's copy carries only in-frame clones and drops some. The sample includes about 680,000 clones, 55% to 75% of them seen just once. The chain uses TRBV28 and TRBJ2-7, with D possibly being TRBD2 (6 bases). The clonotype originates from a woman under 40 in good health. Sequencing was done on a sample of memory CD4+ T cells sorted from blood. The sample's subset: CD45RA-negative fraction. The CDR3, as DNA: TGTGCCAGCGGGAGGAGCGGGCCCTACGAGCAGTACTTC. This codes for CASGRSGPYEQYF.